A single T cell receptor beta chain is shown here with its context. This entry belongs to a study of cytomegalovirus exposure and HLA in healthy donors. Germline CDR1 is SQVTM and CDR2 is ANQGSEA. V was shortened by 4 bases and J by 0 bases, with 7 bases between the two germline ends. CDR3 length equals 13 residues. PCR was performed using 60 Vbeta and 13 Jbeta primers. Generated by immunoSEQ multiplex PCR, the TCRdb table keeps only in-frame clones and is missing some. The sample includes about 140,000 clones, roughly 85% of them seen just once. The chain combines TRBV29-1 with TRBJ2-1; TRBD2 is a possible D gene (6 bases). The TCR sequence derives from a man between 40 and 49 years old in good health and CMV-seropositive. The material sequenced was PBMCs. Here the CDR3 reads CSVVGGSYNEQFF. Written as DNA, the CDR3 is TGCAGCGTTGTCGGGGGCTCCTACAATGAGCAGTTCTTC.